These 21 T cell receptor beta chains came from one sample sequenced in a study of T cell responses to AZD1222 COVID-19 vaccine. Sequenced by immunoSEQ multiplex PCR; TCRdb stores in-frame clones only, minus some. The sample contains about 81,000 clones, about 91% of which appear only once. The specimen comprised peripheral blood, sampled 28 days after the second AZD1222 dose. Receptor source: an adult who received the AZD1222 COVID-19 vaccine.

This chain uses TRBV28 with TRBJ1-5, with D perhaps TRBD1 (5 bases). The CDR3 loop spans 13 amino acids. Germline CDR1 MDHEN, CDR2 SYDVKM. V lost 10 bases to trimming and J lost 7 bases, with 17 bases between them. CDR3 nucleotides: TGTGCCACCAAGCAGGGAATTGGACAGCCCCAGCATTTT. Amino acids: CATKQGIGQPQHF. The entire variable domain, with the rest obtained from reference TRBV28 and TRBJ1-5, is as follows: DVKVTQSSRYLVKRTGEKVFLECVQDMDHENMFWYRQDPGLGLRLIYFSYDVKMKEKGDIPEGYSVSREKKERFSLILESASTNQTSMYLCATKQGIGQPQHFGDGTRLSIL.

This chain uses TRBV5-1 with TRBJ1-1; D gene unclear. With 0 bases removed from V and 0 bases from J, the gap between germline ends came to 3 bases. The CDR3 covers 13 residues. Germline V gene lookup returns CDR1 SGHRS and CDR2 YFSETQ. In DNA, the CDR3 is TGCGCCAGCAGCTTGGTGGTGAACACTGAAGCTTTCTTT. Encoded protein: CASSLVVNTEAFF.

This sequence joins TRBV7-2 and TRBJ2-3; D gene unclear. The CDR3 sequence is 13 residues long. From germline, CDR1 is SGHTA and CDR2 FQGNSA. V was clipped by 3 bases and J by 4 bases, with 8 bases between them. The CDR3 DNA reads TGTGCCAGCAGCTTTTCCGAGGCAGATACGCAGTATTTT. Its translation: CASSFSEADTQYF.

The genes are TRBV19 and TRBJ1-6; D possibly corresponds to TRBD1 (5 bases). This CDR3 has 13 amino acids. Trimming removed 6 bases from V and 12 bases from J, with 15 bases in between. CDR1 LNHDA and CDR2 SQIVND come from the germline V gene (reference sequence). The CDR3 sequence: CASSLDTLEPLHF. CDR3 bases: TGTGCCAGTAGCTTGGACACCCTTGAACCCCTCCACTTT.

This clone was seen once. The V and J genes are TRBV2 and TRBJ1-2; D uncertain. V lost 5 bases, J lost 3 bases, and 16 bases lay in between. The CDR3 sequence is 15 residues long. Germline-derived CDR1 and CDR2 are SNHLY and FYNNEI. CDR3 loop: CASSRRPSRDYGYTF. CDR3 DNA: TGTGCCAGCAGTCGGAGGCCCAGTAGGGACTATGGCTACACCTTC.

The chain employs TRBV30 and TRBJ1-3; the match to TRBD1 covers 10 bases. The CDR3 loop spans 14 amino acids. Trimming took 3 bases from V and 3 from J; bases not matched to a gene: 2. Germline CDR1 is GTSNPN and CDR2 is SVGIG (reference sequence). In nucleotides, the CDR3 is TGTGCCTGGAGGACAGGGGGCGGTGGAAACACCATATATTTT. Translated: CAWRTGGGGNTIYF.

The chain couples TRBV7-9 to TRBJ2-2; the D gene is possibly TRBD1 (5 bases). Trimming removed 6 bases from V and 2 bases from J, with 10 bases in between. This CDR3 region has 14 residues. Germline V gene data show CDR1 as SEHNR and CDR2 as FQNEAQ (reference sequence). This CDR3 is CASRPGHNTGELFF. The CDR3 DNA follows: TGTGCCAGCAGACCCGGACATAACACCGGGGAGCTGTTTTTT.

The rearrangement joins TRBV11-2 to TRBJ2-3; D is perhaps TRBD1 or TRBD2 (5 bases each). CDR1 SGHAT and CDR2 FQNNGV come from the germline V gene. The CDR3 runs to 14 residues. The germline V and J ends were trimmed by 5 bases and 0 bases, with 9 bases remaining between them. The CDR3: CASSHRDSTDTQYF. In DNA form, the CDR3 reads TGTGCCAGCAGCCACCGGGACAGCACAGATACGCAGTATTTT.

The chain joins TRBV29-1 to TRBJ2-5; TRBD2 matches 13 bases. Germline values: CDR1 SQVTM, CDR2 ANQGSEA. V trimming: 2 bases; J trimming: 13 bases; junction bases outside the gene matches: 4. This CDR3 is built from 12 residues. The CDR3 loop is CSVEPRTSGRYF. DNA of the CDR3: TGCAGCGTTGAACCCAGGACTAGCGGGAGGTACTTC. The complete variable domain, with remaining parts taken from reference TRBV29-1 and TRBJ2-5, reads SAVISQKPSRDICQRGTSLTIQCQVDSQVTMMFWYRQQPGQSLTLIATANQGSEATYESGFVIDKFPISRPNLTFSTLTVSNMSPEDSSIYLCSVEPRTSGRYFGPGTRLLVL.

The chain couples TRBV6-5 to TRBJ1-6; perhaps TRBD1 as D (6 bases). The CDR3 runs 14 residues. The ends were cut back, 7 bases at V and 10 bases at J, with 17 bases in the middle. The germline CDR1 and CDR2 sequences are MNHEY and SVGAGI. In nucleotides, the CDR3 is TGTGCCAGCATCGTGGTCGCCCAGGGGTCACCCCTCCACTTT. Translation gives CASIVVAQGSPLHF.

This chain links TRBV12-3 or TRBV12-4 with TRBJ1-1; D is unclear. V lost 3 bases and J lost 11, with 13 bases in between. The CDR3 spans 12 residues. The DNA for the CDR3 is TGTGCCAGCAGTTTGGGAGACTTGGGGGCTTTCTTT. Residues: CASSLGDLGAFF.

J is TRBJ2-3 and V is TRBV9, with D possibly TRBD1 on 5 matching bases. CDR3 length equals 14 residues. The V gene lost 4 bases and the J gene lost 4 bases, with 13 bases spanning the gap. CDR1 and CDR2 (germline): SGDLS, YYNGEE. CDR3 loop: CASSPQGGPDTQYF. The CDR3 nucleotides are TGTGCCAGCAGCCCCCAGGGTGGCCCAGATACGCAGTATTTT.

The chain combines TRBV10-3 with TRBJ1-5, with D maybe TRBD1 (5 bases). This CDR3 is 14 amino acids long. Germline CDR1 reads ENHRY; CDR2 reads SYGVKD. Trimming took 3 bases from V and 5 from J, leaving 11 bases between them. The CDR3 DNA is TGTGCCATCAGTGACGACAGTACATATCAGCCCCAGCATTTT. It translates to CAISDDSTYQPQHF.

The V gene is TRBV7-9, the J gene TRBJ2-1; 7 nucleotides line up with TRBD1. The J segment lost 6 bases and the V segment lost 2 bases, leaving 7 bases of the junction unmatched. The germline CDR1 and CDR2 sequences are SEHNR and FQNEAQ (reference sequence). The CDR3 is made up of 15 amino acids. The DNA of the CDR3 is TGTGCCAGCAGCTTAAGGGGGCTAGCAGGCAATGAGCAGTTCTTC. This sequence encodes CASSLRGLAGNEQFF.

The chain carries TRBV28 and TRBJ1-1, with unresolved D. The CDR3 extends over 12 amino acids. V dropped 7 bases and J dropped 1 base, with 7 bases sitting between them. The V gene's germline CDR1 is MDHEN and CDR2 SYDVKM. The CDR3 bases are TGTGCCAGCAAGGCTGAGAACACTGAAGCTTTCTTT. It is translated as CASKAENTEAFF.

The J gene is TRBJ2-1, the V gene TRBV12-3 or TRBV12-4, with D unclear. V was pared by 1 base and J by 6 bases, with 7 bases between. CDR3 length equals 13 residues. DNA for the CDR3: TGTGCCAGCAGTTTAGGCGCACTCAATGAGCAGTTCTTC. Protein sequence: CASSLGALNEQFF.

This chain connects TRBV28 to TRBJ1-5; D is uncertain. The CDR3 is 15 amino acids. Germline V gene sequence: CDR1 MDHEN, CDR2 SYDVKM. With 6 bases removed from V and 0 bases from J, the gap between germline ends came to 12 bases. This CDR3 is CASSPRGYSNQPQHF. Written as DNA, the CDR3 is TGTGCCAGCAGCCCGCGGGGATATAGCAATCAGCCCCAGCATTTT. Full variable domain (remainder filled in from reference TRBV28 and TRBJ1-5): DVKVTQSSRYLVKRTGEKVFLECVQDMDHENMFWYRQDPGLGLRLIYFSYDVKMKEKGDIPEGYSVSREKKERFSLILESASTNQTSMYLCASSPRGYSNQPQHFGDGTRLSIL.

V and J are TRBV6-5 and TRBJ1-2; D is unresolved. V lost 5 bases to trimming and J lost 4 bases, with 8 bases between them. The CDR3 totals 12 residues. In germline, CDR1 is MNHEY, CDR2 SVGAGI. As DNA, the CDR3 is TGTGCCAGCAGTCACATAAGCTATGGCTACACCTTC. This codes for CASSHISYGYTF.

The chain joins TRBV19 to TRBJ2-7; D possibly corresponds to TRBD2 (6 bases). Trimming removed 5 bases at V and 0 bases at J, with 14 bases between. The CDR3 extends over 15 amino acids. Germline V lookup: CDR1 LNHDA, CDR2 SQIVND (reference sequence). The CDR3, as DNA: TGTGCCAGTAGTGACCGGGACTCTACCTCCTACGAGCAGTACTTC. Its protein product is CASSDRDSTSYEQYF.

The chain links TRBV9 to TRBJ1-1, with D possibly matching TRBD1 (5 bases). CDR3 size: 15 residues. The germline V gene encodes CDR1 SGDLS and CDR2 YYNGEE. V was pared by 2 bases and J by 1 base, with 12 bases between. Here the CDR3 reads CASSVSGQANTEAFF. The CDR3 DNA sequence: TGTGCCAGCAGCGTGTCGGGGCAGGCGAACACTGAAGCTTTCTTT.

The V call is TRBV2, the J call TRBJ1-5; D is uncertain. V was pared by 2 bases and J by 6 bases, with 5 bases between. The V gene's germline CDR1 is SNHLY and CDR2 FYNNEI. CDR3 length equals 12 residues. This CDR3 is CASSEWGQPQHF. In DNA form, the CDR3 reads TGTGCCAGCAGTGAATGGGGTCAGCCCCAGCATTTT.